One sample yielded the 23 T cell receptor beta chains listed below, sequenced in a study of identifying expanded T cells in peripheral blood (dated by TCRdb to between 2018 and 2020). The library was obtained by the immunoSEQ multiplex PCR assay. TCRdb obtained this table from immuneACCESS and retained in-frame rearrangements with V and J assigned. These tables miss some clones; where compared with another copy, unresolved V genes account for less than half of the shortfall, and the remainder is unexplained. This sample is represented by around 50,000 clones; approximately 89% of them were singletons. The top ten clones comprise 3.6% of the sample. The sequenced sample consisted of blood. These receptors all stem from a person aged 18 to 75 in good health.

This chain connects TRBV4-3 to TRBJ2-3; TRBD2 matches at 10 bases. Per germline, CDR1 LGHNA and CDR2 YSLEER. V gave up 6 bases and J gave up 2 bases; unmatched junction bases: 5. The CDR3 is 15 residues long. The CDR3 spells CASSRGLATTDTQYF. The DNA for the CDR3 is TGCGCCAGCAGTCGGGGACTAGCGACCACAGATACGCAGTATTTT.

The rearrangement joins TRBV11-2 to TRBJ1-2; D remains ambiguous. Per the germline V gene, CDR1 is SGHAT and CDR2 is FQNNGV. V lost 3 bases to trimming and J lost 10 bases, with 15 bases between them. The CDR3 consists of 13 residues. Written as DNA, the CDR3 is TGTGCCAGCAGCTTGGGAGGCCTGGGTGCCTACACCTTC. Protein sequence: CASSLGGLGAYTF.

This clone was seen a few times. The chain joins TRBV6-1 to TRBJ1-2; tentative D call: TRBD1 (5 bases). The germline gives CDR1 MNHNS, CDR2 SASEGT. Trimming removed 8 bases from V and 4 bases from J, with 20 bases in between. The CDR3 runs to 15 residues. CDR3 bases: TGTGCCAGCGATCCCGTCGCAGGGAGGAGCTATGGCTACACCTTC. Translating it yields CASDPVAGRSYGYTF.

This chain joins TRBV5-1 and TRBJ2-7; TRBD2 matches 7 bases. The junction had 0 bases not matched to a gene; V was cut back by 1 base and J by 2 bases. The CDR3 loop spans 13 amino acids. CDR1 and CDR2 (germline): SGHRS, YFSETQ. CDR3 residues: CASSLTSAYEQYF. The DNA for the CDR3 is TGCGCCAGCAGCTTGACTAGCGCCTACGAGCAGTACTTC. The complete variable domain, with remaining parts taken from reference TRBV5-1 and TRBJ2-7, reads KAGVTQTPRYLIKTRGQQVTLSCSPISGHRSVSWYQQTPGQGLQFLFEYFSETQRNKGNFPGRFSGRQFSNSRSEMNVSTLELGDSALYLCASSLTSAYEQYFGPGTRLTVT.

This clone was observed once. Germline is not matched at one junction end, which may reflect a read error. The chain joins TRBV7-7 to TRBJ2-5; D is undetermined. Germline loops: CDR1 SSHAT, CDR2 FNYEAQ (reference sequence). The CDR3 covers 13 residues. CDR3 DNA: TGTGCTAGCAGCTCGTCCGCCGAAGAGACCCAGTACTTC. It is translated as CASSSSAEETQYF.

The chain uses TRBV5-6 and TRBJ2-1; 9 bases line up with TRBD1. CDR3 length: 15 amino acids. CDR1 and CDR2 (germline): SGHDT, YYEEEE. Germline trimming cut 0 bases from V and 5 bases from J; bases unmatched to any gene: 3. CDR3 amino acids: CASSLGDREHNEQFF. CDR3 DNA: TGTGCCAGCAGCTTGGGGGACAGGGAGCACAATGAGCAGTTCTTC. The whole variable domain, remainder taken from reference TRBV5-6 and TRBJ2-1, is DAGVTQSPTHLIKTRGQQVTLRCSPKSGHDTVSWYQQALGQGPQFIFQYYEEEERQRGNFPDRFSGHQFPNYSSELNVNALLLGDSALYLCASSLGDREHNEQFFGPGTRLTVL.

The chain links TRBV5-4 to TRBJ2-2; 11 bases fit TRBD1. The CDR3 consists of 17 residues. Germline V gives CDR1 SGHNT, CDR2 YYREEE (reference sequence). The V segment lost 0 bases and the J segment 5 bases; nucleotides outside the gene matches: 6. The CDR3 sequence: CASSLELGTGGTGELFF. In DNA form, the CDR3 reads TGTGCCAGCAGCTTGGAACTAGGGACAGGGGGTACCGGGGAGCTGTTTTTT.

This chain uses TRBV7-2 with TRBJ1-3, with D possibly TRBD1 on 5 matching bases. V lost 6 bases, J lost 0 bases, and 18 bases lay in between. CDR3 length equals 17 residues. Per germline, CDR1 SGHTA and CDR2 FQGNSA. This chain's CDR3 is CASREVGGDPSGNTIYF. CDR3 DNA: TGTGCCAGCAGAGAGGTGGGAGGGGATCCCTCTGGAAACACCATATATTTT.

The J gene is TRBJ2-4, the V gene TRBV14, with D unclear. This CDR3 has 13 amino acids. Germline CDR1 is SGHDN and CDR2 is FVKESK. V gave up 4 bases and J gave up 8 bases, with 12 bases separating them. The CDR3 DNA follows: TGTGCCAGCAGCCCATTAGGGATGGACATTCAGTACTTC. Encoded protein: CASSPLGMDIQYF.

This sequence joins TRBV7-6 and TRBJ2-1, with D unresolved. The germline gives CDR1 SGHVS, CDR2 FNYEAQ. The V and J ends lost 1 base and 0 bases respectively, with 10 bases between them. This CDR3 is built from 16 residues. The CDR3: CASSLVLGPSYNEQFF. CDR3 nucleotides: TGTGCCAGCAGCTTAGTGCTGGGCCCCTCCTACAATGAGCAGTTCTTC.

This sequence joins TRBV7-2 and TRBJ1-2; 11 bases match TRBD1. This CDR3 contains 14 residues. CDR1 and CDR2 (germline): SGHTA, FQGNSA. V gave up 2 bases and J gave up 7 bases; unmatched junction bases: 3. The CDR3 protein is CASSLKGTGGGYTF. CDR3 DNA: TGTGCCAGCAGCTTAAAGGGGACAGGGGGTGGCTACACCTTC.

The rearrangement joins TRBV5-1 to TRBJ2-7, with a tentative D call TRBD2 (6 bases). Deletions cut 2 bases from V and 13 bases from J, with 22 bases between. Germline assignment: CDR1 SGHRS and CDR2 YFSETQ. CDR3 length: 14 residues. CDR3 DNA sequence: TGCGCCAGCAGCTTAGGAGGGTCTCGTATGGGCGAATACTTC. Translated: CASSLGGSRMGEYF.

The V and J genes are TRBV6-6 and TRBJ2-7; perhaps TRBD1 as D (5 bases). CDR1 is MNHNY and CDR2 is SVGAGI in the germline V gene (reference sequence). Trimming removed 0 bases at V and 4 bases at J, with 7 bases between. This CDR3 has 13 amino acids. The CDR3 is CASSYSTDYEQYF. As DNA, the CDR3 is TGTGCCAGCAGTTACTCGACAGATTACGAGCAGTACTTC.

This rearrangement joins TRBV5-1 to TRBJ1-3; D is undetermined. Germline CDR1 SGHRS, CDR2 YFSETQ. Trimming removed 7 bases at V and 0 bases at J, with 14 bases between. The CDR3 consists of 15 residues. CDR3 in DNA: TGCGCCAGCCGCGGCTGGGGTGGCTCTGGAAACACCATATATTTT. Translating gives CASRGWGGSGNTIYF.

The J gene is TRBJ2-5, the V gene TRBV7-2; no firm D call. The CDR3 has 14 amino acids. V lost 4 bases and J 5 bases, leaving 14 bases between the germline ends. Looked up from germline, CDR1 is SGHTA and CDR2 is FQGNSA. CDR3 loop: CASSYIRRPETQYF. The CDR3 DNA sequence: TGTGCCAGCAGCTATATTAGGAGACCGGAGACCCAGTACTTC.

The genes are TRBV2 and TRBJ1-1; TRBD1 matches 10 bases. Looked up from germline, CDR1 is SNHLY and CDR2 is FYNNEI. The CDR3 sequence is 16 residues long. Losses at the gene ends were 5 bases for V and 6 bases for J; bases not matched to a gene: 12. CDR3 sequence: CASSSTGGAIGSEAFF. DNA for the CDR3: TGTGCCAGCAGTTCGACAGGGGGCGCGATCGGGTCTGAAGCTTTCTTT.

The CDR3, as DNA: TGTGCCAGCGGGGGACAGGCGACAGATACGCAGTATTTT. Protein sequence: CASGGQATDTQYF. V usage is TRBV2 and J usage is TRBJ2-3; 8 positions match TRBD1. The germline V gene encodes CDR1 SNHLY and CDR2 FYNNEI. Trimming cost V 8 bases and J 3 bases; bases outside gene matches: 4. CDR3 size: 13 residues.

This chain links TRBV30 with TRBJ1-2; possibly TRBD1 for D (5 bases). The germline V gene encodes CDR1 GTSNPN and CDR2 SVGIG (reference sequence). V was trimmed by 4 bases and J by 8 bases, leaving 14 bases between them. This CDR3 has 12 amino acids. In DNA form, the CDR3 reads TGTGCCTGGAAGGGTGGAGGGGACGGCTACACCTTC. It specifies CAWKGGGDGYTF.

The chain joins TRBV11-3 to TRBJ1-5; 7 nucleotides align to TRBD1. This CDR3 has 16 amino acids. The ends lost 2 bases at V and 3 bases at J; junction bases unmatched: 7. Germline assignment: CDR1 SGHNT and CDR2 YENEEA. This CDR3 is CASSLPRTGSNQPQHF. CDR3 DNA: TGTGCCAGCAGCTTACCAAGGACAGGATCCAATCAGCCCCAGCATTTT.

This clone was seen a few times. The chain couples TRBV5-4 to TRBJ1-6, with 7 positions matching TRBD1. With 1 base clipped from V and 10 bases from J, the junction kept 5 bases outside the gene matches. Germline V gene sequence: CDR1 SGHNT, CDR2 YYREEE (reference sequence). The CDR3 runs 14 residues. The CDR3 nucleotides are TGTGCCAGCAGCTTGAGTCAGGGGGGATCACCCCTCCACTTT. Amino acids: CASSLSQGGSPLHF. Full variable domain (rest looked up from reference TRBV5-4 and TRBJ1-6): ETGVTQSPTHLIKTRGQQVTLRCSSQSGHNTVSWYQQALGQGPQFIFQYYREEENGRGNFPPRFSGLQFPNYSSELNVNALELDDSALYLCASSLSQGGSPLHFGNGTRLTVT.

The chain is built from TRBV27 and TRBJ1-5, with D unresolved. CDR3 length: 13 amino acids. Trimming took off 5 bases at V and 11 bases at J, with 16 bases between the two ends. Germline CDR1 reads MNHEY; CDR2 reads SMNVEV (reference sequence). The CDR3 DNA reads TGTGCCAGCAGTCCGGCTAGGTACCAGTCCCAGCATTTT. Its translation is CASSPARYQSQHF.

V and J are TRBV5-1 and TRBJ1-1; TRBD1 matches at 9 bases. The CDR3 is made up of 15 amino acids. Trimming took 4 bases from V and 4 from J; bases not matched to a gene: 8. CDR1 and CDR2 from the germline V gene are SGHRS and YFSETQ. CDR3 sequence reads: CASSRPKGQGTEAFF. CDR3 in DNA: TGCGCCAGCAGCCGACCGAAGGGACAGGGCACTGAAGCTTTCTTT.

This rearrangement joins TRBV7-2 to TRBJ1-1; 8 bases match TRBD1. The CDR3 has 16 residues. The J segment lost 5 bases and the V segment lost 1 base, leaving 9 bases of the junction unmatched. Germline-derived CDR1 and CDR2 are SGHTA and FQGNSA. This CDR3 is CASSLVGQGVGTEAFF. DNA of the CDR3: TGTGCCAGCAGCTTAGTCGGACAGGGAGTAGGGACTGAAGCTTTCTTT.